Following are 22 T cell receptor beta chains from one sample sequenced in a study of blood T cell repertoires in COVID-19. Profiling relied on immunoSEQ multiplex PCR, and the TCRdb table lists in-frame clones only, not all of them. This table holds about 160,000 clones, around 83% found once. Sequenced material: peripheral blood. These receptors came from a man in his forties with acute or convalescent COVID-19.

The CDR3 DNA is TGTGCCACCAGCAGCGAGGCGGCTACGCAGTATTTT. This gives the protein CATSSEAATQYF. V and J are TRBV15 and TRBJ2-3; the D is unclear. The V end was cut by 3 bases, the J end by 8 bases, with 9 bases between. This CDR3 is built from 12 residues. Germline V gene sequence: CDR1 LNHNV, CDR2 YYDKDF (reference sequence). Full variable domain (outside the CDR3, taken from reference TRBV15 and TRBJ2-3): DAMVIQNPRYQVTQFGKPVTLSCSQTLNHNVMYWYQQKSSQAPKLLFHYYDKDFNNEADTPDNFQSRRPNTSFCFLDIRSPGLGDTAMYLCATSSEAATQYFGPGTRLTVL.

This clone came up a few times. This rearrangement joins TRBV6-6 to TRBJ2-7, with TRBD1 matching 7 bases. Germline V gives CDR1 MNHNY, CDR2 SVGAGI (reference sequence). Trimming at V came to 6 bases and at J to 4 bases, leaving 6 bases not matched to a gene. This CDR3 spans 13 amino acids. CDR3: CASRSGQVYEQYF. In nucleotides, the CDR3 is TGTGCCAGCAGATCCGGACAGGTATACGAGCAGTACTTC.

The count of this clone is one. The chain has TRBV9 and TRBJ1-1; possible D gene TRBD1, 5 bases. This CDR3 is 16 amino acids long. The V and J ends lost 3 bases and 2 bases respectively, with 17 bases between them. Germline V gene sequence: CDR1 SGDLS, CDR2 YYNGEE. The CDR3 DNA reads TGTGCCAGCAGCGCGGGGGAGGCAGGCCTCAACACTGAAGCTTTCTTT. It translates to CASSAGEAGLNTEAFF.

The chain recombines TRBV7-7 with TRBJ1-4, with no clear D. V lost 5 bases and J 6 bases, leaving 16 bases between the germline ends. The CDR3 sequence is 15 residues long. Looked up from germline, CDR1 is SSHAT and CDR2 is FNYEAQ (reference sequence). CDR3 nucleotides: TGTGCCAGCAGCCCGAGGTCGGGGAGAGATGAAAAACTGTTTTTT. It yields the protein CASSPRSGRDEKLFF.

The chain carries TRBV7-9 and TRBJ2-7, with D perhaps TRBD1 (6 bases). CDR3 size: 15 residues. The germline V gene has CDR1 SEHNR and CDR2 FQNEAQ (reference sequence). The V gene lost 5 bases and the J gene lost 2 bases, with 16 bases spanning the gap. The CDR3 DNA reads as TGTGCCAGCAGCGCCCCCGACAGGACAGCCTACGAGCAGTACTTC. Encoded protein: CASSAPDRTAYEQYF.

This chain joins TRBV19 and TRBJ2-1, with 11 nucleotides matching TRBD2. Germline V gives CDR1 LNHDA, CDR2 SQIVND (reference sequence). The CDR3 has 15 residues. The ends lost 6 bases at V and 5 bases at J; junction bases unmatched: 6. CDR3 region: CASRWGTSGNNEQFF. The CDR3 bases are TGTGCCAGTAGGTGGGGGACTAGCGGCAACAATGAGCAGTTCTTC.

The chain recombines TRBV5-8 with TRBJ1-1; 10 bases fit TRBD1. Looked up from germline, CDR1 is SGHTS and CDR2 is YDEGEE. The CDR3 has 15 amino acids. V shed 4 bases and J 1 base; nucleotides not matched to a gene: 4. The DNA for the CDR3 is TGTGCCAGCAGCCCGCGGGACAGGGGGAACACTGAAGCTTTCTTT. Protein sequence: CASSPRDRGNTEAFF.

This clone was counted a few times. The chain recombines TRBV6-5 with TRBJ1-1, with D possibly matching TRBD1 (6 bases). The ends were cut back, 7 bases at V and 4 bases at J, with 16 bases in the middle. The germline V gene encodes CDR1 MNHEY and CDR2 SVGAGI. The CDR3 is 14 amino acids. The CDR3 loop is CASKVRGDGTEAFF. The CDR3 DNA reads TGTGCCAGCAAGGTCAGGGGCGACGGCACTGAAGCTTTCTTT.

This clone has a handful of counts. The chain employs TRBV5-5 and TRBJ1-6; no reliable D call. The germline V gene encodes CDR1 SGHKS and CDR2 YYEKEE (reference sequence). With 0 bases removed from V and 9 bases from J, the gap between germline ends came to 10 bases. The CDR3 consists of 14 residues. In DNA form, the CDR3 reads TGTGCCAGCAGCTTGGAGGGTGGGAGTTCACCCCTCCACTTT. Translation gives CASSLEGGSSPLHF.

The chain joins TRBV7-2 to TRBJ2-7; 8 bases fit TRBD1. CDR1 and CDR2 (germline): SGHTA, FQGNSA. V dropped 4 bases and J dropped 5; count of bases not matched to a gene: 7. The CDR3 length is 14 residues. CDR3 sequence reads: CASSSQGDRDEQYF. The CDR3 coding sequence is TGTGCCAGCAGCTCACAGGGGGATCGGGACGAGCAGTACTTC.

V and J are TRBV19 and TRBJ2-1; TRBD2 matches 9 bases. The V segment lost 6 bases and the J segment 5 bases; nucleotides outside the gene matches: 5. CDR3 length equals 14 residues. Germline V lookup: CDR1 LNHDA, CDR2 SQIVND (reference sequence). The CDR3 reads CASRAGGRNNEQFF. The CDR3 DNA is TGTGCCAGTAGAGCGGGGGGACGGAACAATGAGCAGTTCTTC.

The CDR3 region has the DNA TGTGCCAGCAAGGACACTGAGACCACAGATACGCAGTATTTT. It codes for CASKDTETTDTQYF. The chain uses TRBV6-5 and TRBJ2-3, with a tentative D call TRBD1 (5 bases). The germline V gene encodes CDR1 MNHEY and CDR2 SVGAGI. V dropped 7 bases and J dropped 2 bases, with 13 bases sitting between them. The CDR3 spans 14 residues.

The chain uses TRBV24-1 and TRBJ2-3; D is uncertain. Germline loops: CDR1 KGHDR, CDR2 SFDVKD. The CDR3 extends over 14 amino acids. The V gene lost 5 bases and the J gene lost 2 bases, with 10 bases spanning the gap. As DNA, the CDR3 is TGTGCCACCAGTGCTCCACGCTACACAGATACGCAGTATTTT. Protein sequence: CATSAPRYTDTQYF.

This clone was found once. This rearrangement joins TRBV4-3 to TRBJ2-7; 7 bases line up with TRBD1. Losses at the gene ends were 4 bases for V and 3 bases for J; bases not matched to a gene: 3. The CDR3 totals 13 residues. The V gene's germline CDR1 is LGHNA and CDR2 YSLEER. In DNA, the CDR3 is TGCGCCAGCAGCCCAAGACAGGGCTACGAGCAGTACTTC. Translating gives CASSPRQGYEQYF.

V usage is TRBV24-1 and J usage is TRBJ1-4; 7 bases are shared with TRBD1. CDR3 size: 21 residues. The trim removed 10 bases at V and 7 bases at J, leaving 32 bases unmatched. Germline V gives CDR1 KGHDR, CDR2 SFDVKD. The CDR3 here is CATDRDPWYRLPPLFGEKLFF. DNA of the CDR3: TGTGCCACTGACAGGGACCCCTGGTACAGACTTCCGCCTCTGTTTGGTGAAAAACTGTTTTTT.

This clone occurred once. A junction end diverges from the germline sequence, so it may reflect a read error. This chain links TRBV6-5 with TRBJ1-2; 9 bases agree with TRBD1. Germline CDR1 MNHEY, CDR2 SVGAGI. This CDR3 has 12 residues. The CDR3 loop is CASSYSRGDRVF. The CDR3 coding sequence is TGTGCCAGCAGTTACTCTAGAGGGGACAGGGTGTTC.

The V gene is TRBV5-1, the J gene TRBJ2-5, with 10 nucleotides matching TRBD1. The CDR3 runs 13 residues. CDR1 SGHRS and CDR2 YFSETQ come from the germline V gene. J lost 5 bases, V lost 3 bases, and 1 base had no gene match. As DNA, the CDR3 is TGCGCCAGCAGCTGGACAGGGGGGGAGACCCAGTACTTC. This translates into CASSWTGGETQYF.

This clone has only a few counts. This chain uses TRBV7-9 with TRBJ1-5; TRBD1 aligns across 7 bases. The CDR3 is made up of 15 amino acids. V dropped 4 bases and J dropped 3; count of bases not matched to a gene: 6. CDR1 and CDR2 (germline): SEHNR, FQNEAQ (reference sequence). The CDR3 nucleotides read TGTGCCAGCAGCTCAGGGACAGAACCCAATCAGCCCCAGCATTTT. This encodes CASSSGTEPNQPQHF.

This clone was observed a few times. The V and J genes are TRBV7-2 and TRBJ1-1; D unresolved. The CDR3 is 15 residues long. Germline V gene data show CDR1 as SGHTA and CDR2 as FQGNSA. The germline V and J ends were trimmed by 2 bases and 2 bases, with 12 bases remaining between them. CDR3 loop: CASSLNMQTNTEAFF. CDR3 nucleotide sequence: TGTGCCAGCAGCTTAAATATGCAGACAAACACTGAAGCTTTCTTT.

The chain has TRBV13 and TRBJ2-7; 9 bases line up with TRBD1. The CDR3 runs 19 residues. Trimming at V came to 6 bases and at J to 2 bases, leaving 20 bases not matched to a gene. CDR1 and CDR2 from the germline V gene are PRHDT and FYEKMQ (reference sequence). This CDR3 is CASSLLGDLQGAQTYEQYF. In DNA, the CDR3 is TGTGCCAGCAGTCTACTTGGGGATTTACAGGGGGCGCAGACCTACGAGCAGTACTTC.

V is TRBV29-1 and J is TRBJ1-3; D uncertain. From germline, CDR1 is SQVTM and CDR2 ANQGSEA. The CDR3 length is 13 residues. V shed 4 bases and J shed 8 bases, with 15 bases lying between them. In DNA, the CDR3 is TGCAGCGTTGCCGAGGGCCCGAGGGACACCATATATTTT. Its protein is CSVAEGPRDTIYF.

This chain joins TRBV5-1 and TRBJ2-7, with 8 nucleotides matching TRBD1. Germline V gives CDR1 SGHRS, CDR2 YFSETQ. Trimming removed 1 base from V and 2 bases from J; junction bases left unmatched: 5. The CDR3 contains 15 residues. The CDR3 bases are TGCGCCAGCAGCTTGTATGGGACAGGCCCCTACGAGCAGTACTTC. Amino acids: CASSLYGTGPYEQYF.